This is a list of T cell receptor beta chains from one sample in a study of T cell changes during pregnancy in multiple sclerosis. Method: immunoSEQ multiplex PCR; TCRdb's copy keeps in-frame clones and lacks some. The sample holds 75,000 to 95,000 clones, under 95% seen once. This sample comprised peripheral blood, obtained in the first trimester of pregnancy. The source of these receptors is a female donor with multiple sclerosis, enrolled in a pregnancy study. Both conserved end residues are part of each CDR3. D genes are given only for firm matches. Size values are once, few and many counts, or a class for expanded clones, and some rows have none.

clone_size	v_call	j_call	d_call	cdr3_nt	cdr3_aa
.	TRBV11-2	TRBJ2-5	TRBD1	TGTGCCAGTGGGGTCGGACAGGGCAAAGAGACCCAGTACTTC	CASGVGQGKETQYF
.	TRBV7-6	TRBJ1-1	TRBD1	TGTGCCAGCAGACGTGGACAGGGGTTGTACACTGAAGCTTTCTTT	CASRRGQGLYTEAFF
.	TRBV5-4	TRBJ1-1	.	TGTGCCAGCAGCTTGTCGTCAGGGAACACTGAAGCTTTCTTT	CASSLSSGNTEAFF
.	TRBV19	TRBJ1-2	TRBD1	TGTGCCAGTAGCTACCGGACAGGCGTCGGCTACACCTTC	CASSYRTGVGYTF
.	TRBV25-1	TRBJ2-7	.	TGTGCCAGCAGGGACAGAGCCTACGAGCAGTACTTC	CASRDRAYEQYF
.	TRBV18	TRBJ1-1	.	TGTGCCAGCTCACCAGGGGGCACTTTCACTGAAGCTTTCTTT	CASSPGGTFTEAFF
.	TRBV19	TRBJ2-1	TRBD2	TGTGCCAGTAGTATGGAGCTTCGGGTAGCGGGAGTCTATGAGCAGTTCTTC	CASSMELRVAGVYEQFF
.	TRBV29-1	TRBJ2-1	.	TGCAGCGTTGTTGGAGGGGATCGGGGCCCGTTCTTC	CSVVGGDRGPFF
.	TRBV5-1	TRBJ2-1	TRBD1	TGCGCCAGCAGCCACGGGACAGCCTACAATGAGCAGTTCTTC	CASSHGTAYNEQFF
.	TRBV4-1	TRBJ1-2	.	TGCGCCAGCAGCCAAGATACCAGGGGATCTAACTATGGCTACACCTTC	CASSQDTRGSNYGYTF
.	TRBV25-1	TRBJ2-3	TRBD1	TGTGCCAGCAGTGAGGACAGGGGCACAGATACGCAGTATTTT	CASSEDRGTDTQYF
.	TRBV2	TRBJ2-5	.	TGTGCCAGCAGTGAAGATTGGTACAGGGAAGAGACCCAGTACTTC	CASSEDWYREETQYF
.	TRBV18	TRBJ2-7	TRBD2	TGTGCCAGCTCACCGGGGACTAGCGGGAGCGTTTACGAGCAGTACTTC	CASSPGTSGSVYEQYF
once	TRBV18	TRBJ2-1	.	TGTGCCAGCTCAGCTCAGGGAGGACGTGTCAATGAGCAGTTCTTC	CASSAQGGRVNEQFF
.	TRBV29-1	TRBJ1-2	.	TGCAGCGTTGTAGGAGTCTATGGCTACACCTTC	CSVVGVYGYTF
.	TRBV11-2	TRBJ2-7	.	TGTGCCAGCAGCTTAGAATCCAGCGCCGGCTACGAGCAGTACTTC	CASSLESSAGYEQYF
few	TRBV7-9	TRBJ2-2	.	TGTGCCAGCAGCTTAGGACAGTTCGGCGGGGAGCTGTTTTTT	CASSLGQFGGELFF
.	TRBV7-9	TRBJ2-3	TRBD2	TGTGCCAGCAGCTTAGTAACTAGCGGGAGAGGAGTTGCGCAGTATTTT	CASSLVTSGRGVAQYF
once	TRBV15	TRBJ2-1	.	TGTGCCACCAGCCGCGGGGTGAGCTCCTACAATGAGCAGTTCTTC	CATSRGVSSYNEQFF
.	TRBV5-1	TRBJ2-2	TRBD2	TGCGCCAGCAGCTTTAGCGGGAGCGCCACCGGGGAGCTGTTTTTT	CASSFSGSATGELFF
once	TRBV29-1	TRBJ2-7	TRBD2	TGCAGCGTTGAAGTCGGGGGGACTAGCGGGAGTTGGCGGTACGAGCAGTACTTC	CSVEVGGTSGSWRYEQYF
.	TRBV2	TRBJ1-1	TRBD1	TGTGCCAGCAGCAAAAGACAGGGATCAAACACTGAAGCTTTCTTT	CASSKRQGSNTEAFF
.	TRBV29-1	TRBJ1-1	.	TGCAGCGCGTTCCGGGATTTAAACACTGAAGCTTTCTTT	CSAFRDLNTEAFF
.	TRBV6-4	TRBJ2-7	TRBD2	TGTGCCAGCACCCCGGCGGGAGCCTACGAGCAGTACTTC	CASTPAGAYEQYF
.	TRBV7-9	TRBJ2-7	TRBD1	TGTGCCAGCAGGCCCGGGACAGGTACCTACGAGCAGTACTTC	CASRPGTGTYEQYF
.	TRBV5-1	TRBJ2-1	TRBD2	TGCGCCAGCAGCTTGGTTGCGGGAGTAAAGAATGAGCAGTTCTTC	CASSLVAGVKNEQFF
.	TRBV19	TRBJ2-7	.	TGTGCCAGTAGTATGTGGGACACCACCTACGAGCAGTACTTC	CASSMWDTTYEQYF
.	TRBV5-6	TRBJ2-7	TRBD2	TGTGCCAGCAGCTTCAGTAGCGGGAGGACCCGGGTCTACGAGCAGTACTTC	CASSFSSGRTRVYEQYF
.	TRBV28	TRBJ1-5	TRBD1	TGTGCCAGCAGACATTGGGACAGGGTCCAGCCCCAGCATTTT	CASRHWDRVQPQHF
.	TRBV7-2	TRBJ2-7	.	TGTGCCAGCAGCTTAGATGTCCGAACTACGGAGCAGTACTTC	CASSLDVRTTEQYF
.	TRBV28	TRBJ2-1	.	TGTGCCAGCAGTTTGGGCAGGTCGCCCTACAATGAGCAGTTCTTC	CASSLGRSPYNEQFF
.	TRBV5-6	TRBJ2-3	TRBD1	TGTGCCAGCAGCCCGAAAGAGGGGGCGTCAGCAGATACGCAGTATTTT	CASSPKEGASADTQYF
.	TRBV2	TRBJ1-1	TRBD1	TGTGCCATCCGGACAGGGCCCACTGAAGCTTTCTTT	CAIRTGPTEAFF
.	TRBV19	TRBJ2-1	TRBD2	TGTGCCAGTAGTAAGCGGGAGACGCAAGGGAGCTCCTACAATGAGCAGTTCTTC	CASSKRETQGSSYNEQFF
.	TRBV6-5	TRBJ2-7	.	TGTGCCAGCGGGCCGCAGGGGCCTTACGAGCAGTACTTC	CASGPQGPYEQYF
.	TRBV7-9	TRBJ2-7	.	TGTGCCAGCAGTTTGCGGGACGCAAGCTCCTACGAGCAGTACTTC	CASSLRDASSYEQYF
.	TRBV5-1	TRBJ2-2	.	TGCGCCAGCAGCTCTAGCACCGGGGAGCTGTTTTTT	CASSSSTGELFF
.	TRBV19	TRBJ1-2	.	TGTGCCAGTACCAACAACAACTATGGCTACACCTTC	CASTNNNYGYTF
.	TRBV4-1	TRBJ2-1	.	TGCGCCAGCAGCCAAGAGGGCATTTACAATGAGCAGTTCTTC	CASSQEGIYNEQFF
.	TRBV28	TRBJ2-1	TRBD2	TGTGCCAGCCGAAAGGGACTAGCGGGAGTCCTCTCCTACAATGAGCAGTTCTTC	CASRKGLAGVLSYNEQFF
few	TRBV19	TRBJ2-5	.	TGTGCCAGTAGTTCCCCGGGGGGCGGGCAAGAGACCCAGTACTTC	CASSSPGGGQETQYF
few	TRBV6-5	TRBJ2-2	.	TGTGCCAGCAGGCCCGCGGTGGAGACCGGGGAGCTGTTTTTT	CASRPAVETGELFF
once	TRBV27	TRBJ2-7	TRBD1	TGTGCCAGCAGTTATACAGGGGTCCCCTCCTACGAGCAGTACTTC	CASSYTGVPSYEQYF
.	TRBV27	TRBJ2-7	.	TGTGCCAGCAGTTATTACAGCCATACCTCCTACGAGCAGTACTTC	CASSYYSHTSYEQYF
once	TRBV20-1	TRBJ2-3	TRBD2	TGCAGTGCCGCCGGGACTAGCGGTTCGTATTTT	CSAAGTSGSYF